This T cell receptor (beta chain) is drawn from a study of cytomegalovirus exposure and HLA in healthy donors. This clone was seen once. V lost 0 bases, J lost 5 bases, and 9 bases stayed unmatched. Germline-derived CDR1 and CDR2 are LNHNV and YYDKDF (reference sequence). The CDR3 extends over 16 amino acids. Use of 60 Vbeta and 13 Jbeta primers characterized the PCR. Profiling relied on immunoSEQ multiplex PCR, and the TCRdb table lists in-frame clones only, not all of them. The table records about 80,000 clones, under 85% of them present only once. Input material: PBMCs. This chain connects TRBV15 to TRBJ2-7, with TRBD2 matching over 8 bases. This clonotype originated in a woman aged 40 to 55 in good health and CMV-seropositive. The CDR3 region has the DNA TGTGCCACCAGCAGAGATATCGGGGGGGGCTTAAACGAGCAGTACTTC. Protein sequence: CATSRDIGGGLNEQYF.